Listed below are T cell receptor beta chains from one sample, sequenced in a study of molecular identifiers for immune sequencing clone quantification. One entry per CDR3 protein results from TCRdb running MiXCR on the PCR reads. The sample includes about 510,000 distinct CDR3 sequences, around 25% of them seen just once. The sample was naive CD8+ T cells from blood, with Jurkat cell RNA spiked in. These receptors were collected from a human donor in good health. Some libraries in this study had Jurkat cell RNA spiked in. Both conserved end residues are part of each CDR3. A D gene is named only where the DNA matches it firmly.

V gene: TRBV6-5
J gene: TRBJ1-1
D gene: .
CDR3 protein: CASSCSGGLGTEAFF

V gene: TRBV5-1
J gene: TRBJ2-1
D gene: TRBD2
CDR3 protein: CASRGLAEVGDEQFF

V gene: TRBV7-2
J gene: TRBJ2-7
D gene: .
CDR3 protein: CASSLALEWGEQYF

V gene: TRBV12-5
J gene: TRBJ2-3
D gene: TRBD2
CDR3 protein: CASGLVRGSGGTNSTDTQYF

V gene: TRBV4-3
J gene: TRBJ1-2
D gene: .
CDR3 protein: CASSQDGRGSNYGYTF

V gene: TRBV9
J gene: TRBJ2-7
D gene: TRBD2
CDR3 protein: CASSVGSGRDEQYF

V gene: TRBV30
J gene: TRBJ2-7
D gene: .
CDR3 protein: CAWSVTGNTYEQYF

V gene: TRBV12-3/TRBV12-4
J gene: TRBJ2-1
D gene: .
CDR3 protein: CASSLLGGLGNEQFF

V gene: TRBV10-3
J gene: TRBJ2-3
D gene: TRBD2
CDR3 protein: CAISEGTNQRRDTQYF

V gene: TRBV6-6
J gene: TRBJ2-3
D gene: .
CDR3 protein: CASKSTTDTQYF

V gene: TRBV5-5
J gene: TRBJ1-4
D gene: .
CDR3 protein: CASSLARTDEKLFF

V gene: TRBV11-2
J gene: TRBJ2-7
D gene: .
CDR3 protein: CASSLDSAPAYEQYF

V gene: TRBV11-2
J gene: TRBJ2-5
D gene: .
CDR3 protein: CASSSGGEGETQYF

V gene: TRBV4-3
J gene: TRBJ1-1
D gene: .
CDR3 protein: CASSPTHRIMTEAFF

V gene: TRBV7-6
J gene: TRBJ1-1
D gene: .
CDR3 protein: CASSLAAGVAEAFF

V gene: TRBV12-3/TRBV12-4
J gene: TRBJ2-3
D gene: TRBD2
CDR3 protein: CASSEDPGGGTDTQYF

V gene: TRBV4-1
J gene: TRBJ2-7
D gene: .
CDR3 protein: CASSRPGQRYEQYF

V gene: TRBV30
J gene: TRBJ2-3
D gene: TRBD2
CDR3 protein: CASATSGPADTQYF

V gene: TRBV11-2
J gene: TRBJ2-7
D gene: .
CDR3 protein: CASSLETAWGYEQYF

V gene: TRBV20-1
J gene: TRBJ1-6
D gene: .
CDR3 protein: CSARDRWPESSYNSPLHF

V gene: TRBV19
J gene: TRBJ2-7
D gene: TRBD1
CDR3 protein: CASNIGTGTSYEQYF

V gene: TRBV20-1
J gene: TRBJ1-1
D gene: TRBD1
CDR3 protein: CSAQPRGQGSFSDTEAFF

V gene: TRBV5-6
J gene: TRBJ1-1
D gene: .
CDR3 protein: CASSLEGTPEAFF

V gene: TRBV30
J gene: TRBJ2-3
D gene: TRBD2
CDR3 protein: CAWIQAGLLTDTQYF

V gene: TRBV4-1
J gene: TRBJ2-1
D gene: .
CDR3 protein: CASSQAGQSYNEQFF

V gene: TRBV24-1
J gene: TRBJ1-1
D gene: TRBD1
CDR3 protein: CAPTYSDRGTEAFF

V gene: TRBV19
J gene: TRBJ2-7
D gene: .
CDR3 protein: CASSIAGQSSYEQYF

V gene: TRBV11-2
J gene: TRBJ1-3
D gene: .
CDR3 protein: CASSLEVSFSGNTIYF

V gene: TRBV19
J gene: TRBJ1-1
D gene: .
CDR3 protein: CASSIIRGGTEAFF

V gene: TRBV20-1
J gene: TRBJ1-1
D gene: .
CDR3 protein: CSARGRGMGTEAFF

V gene: TRBV19
J gene: TRBJ1-5
D gene: .
CDR3 protein: CASSPSSGVKQPQHF

V gene: TRBV20-1
J gene: TRBJ2-1
D gene: .
CDR3 protein: CSALDRLYNEQFF

V gene: TRBV5-8
J gene: TRBJ1-1
D gene: TRBD1
CDR3 protein: CASSLGNRGAAFF

V gene: TRBV12-3/TRBV12-4
J gene: TRBJ1-2
D gene: .
CDR3 protein: CASRDKTGYGYTF

V gene: TRBV6-1
J gene: TRBJ2-7
D gene: .
CDR3 protein: CAGSELGPPYEQYF

V gene: TRBV12-3/TRBV12-4
J gene: TRBJ2-7
D gene: .
CDR3 protein: CASSLLETGSDEQYF

V gene: TRBV27
J gene: TRBJ2-5
D gene: TRBD2
CDR3 protein: CASSARGGRQETQYF

V gene: TRBV12-3/TRBV12-4
J gene: TRBJ1-2
D gene: .
CDR3 protein: CASSSPDNFYGYTF

V gene: TRBV27
J gene: TRBJ2-5
D gene: .
CDR3 protein: CASSFTTEYQETQYF

V gene: TRBV5-6
J gene: TRBJ1-3
D gene: .
CDR3 protein: CASSYRVQTGNTIYF

V gene: TRBV6-2/TRBV6-3
J gene: TRBJ2-2
D gene: .
CDR3 protein: CASSSQGNTNTGELFF

V gene: TRBV4-1
J gene: TRBJ2-3
D gene: TRBD1
CDR3 protein: CASRQGDDTATQYF